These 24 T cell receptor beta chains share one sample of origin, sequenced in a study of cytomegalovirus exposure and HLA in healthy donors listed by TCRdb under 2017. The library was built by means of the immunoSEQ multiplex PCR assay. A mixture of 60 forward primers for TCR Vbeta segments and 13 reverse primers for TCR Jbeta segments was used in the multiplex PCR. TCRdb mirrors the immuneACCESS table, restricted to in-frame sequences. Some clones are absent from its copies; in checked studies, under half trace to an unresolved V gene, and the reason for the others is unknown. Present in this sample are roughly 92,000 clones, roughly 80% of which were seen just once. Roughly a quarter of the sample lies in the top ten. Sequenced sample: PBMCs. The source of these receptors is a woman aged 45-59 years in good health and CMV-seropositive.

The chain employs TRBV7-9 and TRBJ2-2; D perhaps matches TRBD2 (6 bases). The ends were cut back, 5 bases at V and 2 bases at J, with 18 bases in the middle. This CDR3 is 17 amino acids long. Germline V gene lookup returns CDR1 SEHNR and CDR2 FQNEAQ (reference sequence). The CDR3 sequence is CASSLPEGLLNTGELFF. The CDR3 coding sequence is TGTGCCAGCAGCCTACCCGAGGGACTTTTAAACACCGGGGAGCTGTTTTTT. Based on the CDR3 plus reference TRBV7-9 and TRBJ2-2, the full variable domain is DTGVSQNPRHKITKRGQNVTFRCDPISEHNRLYWYRQTLGQGPEFLTYFQNEAQLEKSRLLSDRFSAERPKGSFSTLEIQRTEQGDSAMYLCASSLPEGLLNTGELFFGEGSRLTVL.

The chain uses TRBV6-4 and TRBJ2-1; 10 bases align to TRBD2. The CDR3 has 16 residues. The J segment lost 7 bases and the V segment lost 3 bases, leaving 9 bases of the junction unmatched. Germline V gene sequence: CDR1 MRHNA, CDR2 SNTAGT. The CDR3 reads CASSETSGRASNEQFF. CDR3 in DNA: TGTGCCAGCAGTGAAACGAGCGGGAGGGCCAGTAATGAGCAGTTCTTC.

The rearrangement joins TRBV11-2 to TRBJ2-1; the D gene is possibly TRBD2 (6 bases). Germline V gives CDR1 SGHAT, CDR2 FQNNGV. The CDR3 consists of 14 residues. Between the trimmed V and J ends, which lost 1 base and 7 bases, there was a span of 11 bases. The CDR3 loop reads CASSLVLGGNEQFF. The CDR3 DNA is TGTGCCAGCAGCTTAGTGTTGGGGGGTAATGAGCAGTTCTTC.

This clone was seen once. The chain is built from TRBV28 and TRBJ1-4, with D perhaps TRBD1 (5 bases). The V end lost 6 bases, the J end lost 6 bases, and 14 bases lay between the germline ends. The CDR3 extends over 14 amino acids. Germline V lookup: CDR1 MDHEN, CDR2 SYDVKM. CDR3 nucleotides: TGTGCCAGCAGCTGGGGGGGTCAGGATGAAAAACTGTTTTTT. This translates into CASSWGGQDEKLFF.

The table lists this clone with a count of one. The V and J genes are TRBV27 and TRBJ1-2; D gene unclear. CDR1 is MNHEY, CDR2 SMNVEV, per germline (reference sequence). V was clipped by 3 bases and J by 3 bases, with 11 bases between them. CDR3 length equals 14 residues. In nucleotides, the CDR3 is TGTGCCAGCAGTTTGAACGGGCGGGACTATGGCTACACCTTC. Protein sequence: CASSLNGRDYGYTF.

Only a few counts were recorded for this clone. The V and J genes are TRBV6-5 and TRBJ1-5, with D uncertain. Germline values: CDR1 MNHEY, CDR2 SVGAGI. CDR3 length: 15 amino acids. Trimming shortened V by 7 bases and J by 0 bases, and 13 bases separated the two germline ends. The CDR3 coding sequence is TGTGCCAGCAAAATGCGGGAATATAGCAATCAGCCCCAGCATTTT. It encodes CASKMREYSNQPQHF.

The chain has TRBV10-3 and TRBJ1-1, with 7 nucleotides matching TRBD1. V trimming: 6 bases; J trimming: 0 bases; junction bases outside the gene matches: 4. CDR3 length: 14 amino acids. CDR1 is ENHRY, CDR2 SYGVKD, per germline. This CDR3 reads CAIRGDSLNTEAFF. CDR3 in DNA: TGTGCCATCAGAGGGGACAGCTTGAACACTGAAGCTTTCTTT.

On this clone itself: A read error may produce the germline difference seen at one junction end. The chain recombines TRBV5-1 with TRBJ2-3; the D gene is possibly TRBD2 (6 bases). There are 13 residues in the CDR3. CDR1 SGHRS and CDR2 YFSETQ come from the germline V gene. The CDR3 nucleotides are TGCACCAGCGGGTCTGAGGGCACAGATACGCAGTATTTT. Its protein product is CTSGSEGTDTQYF.

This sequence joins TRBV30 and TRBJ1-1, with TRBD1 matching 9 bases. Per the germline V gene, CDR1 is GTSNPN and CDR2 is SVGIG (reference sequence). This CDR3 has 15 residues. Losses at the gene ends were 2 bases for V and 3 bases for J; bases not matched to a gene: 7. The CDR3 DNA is TGTGCCTGGAGTAATGGGGGGACAGGGCACACTGAAGCTTTCTTT. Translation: CAWSNGGTGHTEAFF. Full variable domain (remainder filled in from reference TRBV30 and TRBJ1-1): SQTIHQWPATLVQPVGSPLSLECTVEGTSNPNLYWYRQAAGRGLQLLFYSVGIGQISSEVPQNLSASRPQDRQFILSSKKLLLSDSGFYLCAWSNGGTGHTEAFFGQGTRLTVV.

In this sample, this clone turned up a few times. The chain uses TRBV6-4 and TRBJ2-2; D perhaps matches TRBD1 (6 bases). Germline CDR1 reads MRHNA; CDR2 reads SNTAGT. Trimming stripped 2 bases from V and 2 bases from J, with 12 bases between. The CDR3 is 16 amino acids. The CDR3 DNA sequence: TGTGCCAGCAGTGACCACGACAGGAGAAACACCGGGGAGCTGTTTTTT. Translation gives CASSDHDRRNTGELFF.

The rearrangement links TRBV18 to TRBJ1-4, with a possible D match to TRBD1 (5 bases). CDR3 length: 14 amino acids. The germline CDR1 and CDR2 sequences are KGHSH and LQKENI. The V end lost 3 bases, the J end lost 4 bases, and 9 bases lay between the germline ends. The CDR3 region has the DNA TGTGCCAGCTCACCGACAGAGATTAATGAAAAACTGTTTTTT. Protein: CASSPTEINEKLFF.

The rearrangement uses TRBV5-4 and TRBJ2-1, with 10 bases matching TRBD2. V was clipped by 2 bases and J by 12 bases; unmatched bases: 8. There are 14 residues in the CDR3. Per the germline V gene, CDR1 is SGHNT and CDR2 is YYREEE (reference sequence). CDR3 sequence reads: CASSFELAGPGQFF. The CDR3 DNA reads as TGTGCCAGCAGCTTCGAACTAGCGGGACCCGGGCAGTTCTTC.

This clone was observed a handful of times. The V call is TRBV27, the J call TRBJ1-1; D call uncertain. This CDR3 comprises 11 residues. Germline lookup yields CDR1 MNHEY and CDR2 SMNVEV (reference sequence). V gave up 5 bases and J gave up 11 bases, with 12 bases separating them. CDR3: CASSTRSKAFF. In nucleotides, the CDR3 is TGTGCCAGCAGTACTAGGTCGAAGGCTTTCTTT.

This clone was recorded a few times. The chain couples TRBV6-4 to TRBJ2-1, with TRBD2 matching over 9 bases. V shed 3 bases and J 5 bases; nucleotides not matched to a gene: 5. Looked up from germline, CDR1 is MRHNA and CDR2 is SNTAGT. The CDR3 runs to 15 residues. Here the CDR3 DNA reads TGTGCCAGCAGTGAGACTAGCGGAGGGAACAATGAGCAGTTCTTC. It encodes CASSETSGGNNEQFF.

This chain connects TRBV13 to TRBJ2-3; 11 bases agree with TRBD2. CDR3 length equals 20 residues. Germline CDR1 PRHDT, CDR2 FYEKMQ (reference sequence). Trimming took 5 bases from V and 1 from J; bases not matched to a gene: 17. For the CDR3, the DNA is TGTGCCAGCAGCGCCCGCCTCACTAGCGGGAGAGGGAGGGGCACAGATACGCAGTATTTT. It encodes CASSARLTSGRGRGTDTQYF.

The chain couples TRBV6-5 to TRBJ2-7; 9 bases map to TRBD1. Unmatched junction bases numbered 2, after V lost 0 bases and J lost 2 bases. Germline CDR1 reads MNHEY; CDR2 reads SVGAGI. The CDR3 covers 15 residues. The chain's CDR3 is CASSYSWTGAYEQYF. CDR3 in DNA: TGTGCCAGCAGTTACTCCTGGACAGGGGCCTACGAGCAGTACTTC.

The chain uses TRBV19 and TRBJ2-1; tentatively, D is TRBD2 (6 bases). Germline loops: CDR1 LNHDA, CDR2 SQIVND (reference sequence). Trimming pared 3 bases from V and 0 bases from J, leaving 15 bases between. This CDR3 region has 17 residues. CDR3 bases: TGTGCCAGTAGTATTGGCGGGCTAGCGAGCTCCTACAATGAGCAGTTCTTC. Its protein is CASSIGGLASSYNEQFF.

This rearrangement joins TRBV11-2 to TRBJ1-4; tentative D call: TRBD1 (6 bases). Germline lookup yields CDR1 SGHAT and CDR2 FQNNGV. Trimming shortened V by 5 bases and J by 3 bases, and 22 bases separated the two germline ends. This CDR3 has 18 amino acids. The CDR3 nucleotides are TGTGCCAGCAGCCCCGGCCGGGGGCGCGGGGGGTCTAATGAAAAACTGTTTTTT. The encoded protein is CASSPGRGRGGSNEKLFF.

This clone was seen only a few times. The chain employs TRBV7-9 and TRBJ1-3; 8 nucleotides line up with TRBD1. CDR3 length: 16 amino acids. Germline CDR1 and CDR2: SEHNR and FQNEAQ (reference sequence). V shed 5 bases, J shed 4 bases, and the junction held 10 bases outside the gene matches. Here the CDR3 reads CASSTSGTGSGNTIYF. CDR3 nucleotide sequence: TGTGCCAGCAGCACATCCGGGACAGGTTCGGGAAACACCATATATTTT.

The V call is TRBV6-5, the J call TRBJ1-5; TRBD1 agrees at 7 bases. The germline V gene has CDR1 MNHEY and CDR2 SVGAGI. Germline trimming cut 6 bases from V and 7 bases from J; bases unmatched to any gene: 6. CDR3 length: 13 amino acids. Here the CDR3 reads CASSPTGDQPQHF. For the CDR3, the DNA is TGTGCCAGCAGCCCCACAGGGGACCAGCCCCAGCATTTT.

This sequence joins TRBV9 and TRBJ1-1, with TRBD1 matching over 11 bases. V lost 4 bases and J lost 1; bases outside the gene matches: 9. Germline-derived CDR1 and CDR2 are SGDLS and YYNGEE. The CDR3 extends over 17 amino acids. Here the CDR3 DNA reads TGTGCCAGCAGCCTCCGGGACAGGGGGTTTTGGAACACTGAAGCTTTCTTT. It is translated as CASSLRDRGFWNTEAFF.

The CDR3 is CAISEFGLAGAKNEQFF. The CDR3 DNA is TGTGCCATCAGTGAATTTGGACTAGCGGGAGCGAAGAATGAGCAGTTCTTC. The genes are TRBV10-3 and TRBJ2-1; the match to TRBD2 covers 13 bases. J gave up 7 bases and V 3 bases, and 9 bases lay outside the gene matches. CDR3 length: 17 residues. Germline V lookup: CDR1 ENHRY, CDR2 SYGVKD.

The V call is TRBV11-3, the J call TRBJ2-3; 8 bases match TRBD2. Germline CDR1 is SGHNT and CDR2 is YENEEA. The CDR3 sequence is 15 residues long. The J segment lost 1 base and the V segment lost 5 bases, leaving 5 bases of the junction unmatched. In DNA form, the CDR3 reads TGTGCCAGCAGCCCCGGGGGGGGAGGCACAGATACGCAGTATTTT. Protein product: CASSPGGGGTDTQYF.

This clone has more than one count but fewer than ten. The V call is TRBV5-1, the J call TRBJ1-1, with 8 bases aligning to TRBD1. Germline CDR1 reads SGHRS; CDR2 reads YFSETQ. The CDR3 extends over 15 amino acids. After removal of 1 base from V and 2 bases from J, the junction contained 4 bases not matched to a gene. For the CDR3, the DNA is TGCGCCAGCAGCTTGCCAGGGGGCCATAACACTGAAGCTTTCTTT. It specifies CASSLPGGHNTEAFF.